This T cell receptor beta chain was observed in a study of T-cell reconstitution after alpha-beta-depleted transplantation in children (dated by TCRdb to about 2016). General notes on the study: T-cell immune reconstitution after TCRalphabeta/CD19-depleted allogeneic hematopoietic cell transplantation in children was quantitatively tracked in the study by means of TCR repertoire profiling.

Library preparation was by PCR. Reads for this sample came from an Illumina HiSeq 2500. Molecular barcoding was employed in the preparation of TCR libraries, with unique molecular identifiers being used to normalize TCRbeta repertoire quantification. TCRdb reprocessed the public reads (quality trimming at Q25 with fastp, clone calling with MiXCR) and kept in-frame beta chains. Rows matching on CDR3 protein sequence are summarized as one entry with the most common DNA and genes. The sample profile shows 350,000 to 400,000 distinct CDR3 sequences; roughly 14% of them were found once. The ten largest account for over 3.5% of the sample. Comment on this clonotype: Its antigen specificity is not known. No much larger clone is present one base from it, and per-base qualities are unavailable.

From the cysteine through the phenylalanine, the CDR3 covers 20 amino acids. The kept DNA is CDR3 alone, 60 bases in frame from the first base. CDR1 LGHNA and CDR2 YSLEER are derived from the germline V gene. Trimming costs V 0 bases and J 0 bases, and their ends lie 18 bases apart. This clonotype was sampled from a human donor who donated a stem cell graft to a child with Fanconi anemia. The rearrangement combines TRBV4-3 with TRBJ1-6; tentative D gene TRBD1, with 5 bases matching. The sequenced sample was PBMCs, obtained from the stem cell graft. The nucleotide sequence reads TGCGCCAGCAGCCAAGAGTTAGGACAACTCCGGAGCTCCTATAATTCACCCCTCCACTTT. Its product reads: CASSQELGQLRSSYNSPLHF.